A selection of T cell receptor beta chains follows, all from one sample in a study of CD8 T cells in ankylosing spondylitis. TCRdb re-called the 5' RACE reads with MiXCR, one entry per CDR3 protein. The sample holds 250,000 to 300,000 distinct CDR3 sequences, 20% seen once. Sequenced input: blood, either unsorted or a sorted T cell fraction (not recorded which). All receptors derive from a male donor with ankylosing spondylitis or in good health (not recorded which). Both conserved end residues are part of each CDR3. The D gene is left open where the match is weak. Only some rows state a clone size, as once, few, many or a class for expanded clones.

>few|TRBJ2-5|TRBD2|19|TRBV3-1
CASSQGTSGRLPPSETQYF
TGTGCCAGCAGCCAAGGGACTAGCGGGAGGCTCCCCCCCAGCGAGACCCAGTACTTC
>-|TRBJ2-1|TRBD2|13|TRBV5-1
CASRLAGNNKQFF
TGCGCCAGCAGACTAGCGGGGAACAATAAGCAGTTCTTC
>once|TRBJ1-1|-|15|TRBV10-3
CVISVRAGDGTEAFF
TGTGTCATCAGTGTCAGGGCAGGCGATGGCACTGAAGCTTTCTTT
>few|TRBJ1-6|TRBD1|13|TRBV29-1
CSVGTGVGSPLHF
TGCAGCGTCGGGACAGGGGTAGGCTCACCCCTCCACTTT
>-|TRBJ2-2|-|15|TRBV28
CASRANPTNTGELFF
TGTGCCAGCAGAGCAAACCCCACGAACACCGGGGAGCTGTTTTTT
>-|TRBJ2-4|-|15|TRBV9
CASSQGHRAKNIQYF
TGTGCCAGCAGCCAAGGGCACAGAGCCAAAAACATTCAGTACTTC
>many|TRBJ2-3|TRBD1|15|TRBV9
CASSFGTGSTDTQYF
TGTGCCAGCAGCTTTGGGACAGGGAGCACAGATACGCAGTATTTT
>few|TRBJ1-2|-|13|TRBV6-1
CASSHPQDYGYTF
TGTGCCAGCAGCCACCCCCAGGACTATGGCTACACCTTC
>few|TRBJ1-2|-|14|TRBV12-3/TRBV12-4
CASSPTSGNYGYTF
TGTGCCAGCAGTCCAACCTCAGGCAACTATGGCTACACCTTC
>once|TRBJ2-6|-|16|TRBV20-1
CSARDYEGSGANVLTF
TGCAGTGCTAGAGATTATGAAGGGTCCGGGGCCAACGTCCTGACTTTC
>few|TRBJ1-1|-|15|TRBV12-3/TRBV12-4
CASSLARTAITEAFF
TGTGCCAGCAGTTTAGCGCGGACAGCTATCACTGAAGCTTTCTTT
>-|TRBJ2-4|-|13|TRBV5-1
CASSFTGEGIQYF
TGCGCCAGCAGCTTCACGGGCGAGGGCATTCAGTACTTC
>many|TRBJ1-1|-|14|TRBV6-1
CASRPTGLNTEAFF
TGTGCCAGCAGACCAACAGGGTTGAACACTGAAGCTTTCTTT
>few|TRBJ1-2|-|14|TRBV9
CASSVEAGNYGYTF
TGTGCCAGCAGCGTAGAGGCGGGAAACTATGGCTACACCTTC
>few|TRBJ1-2|-|15|TRBV20-1
CSATLQLGMSYGYTF
TGCAGTGCTACCCTCCAGTTGGGCATGAGCTATGGCTACACCTTC
>-|TRBJ2-5|TRBD2|18|TRBV29-1
CSVALGLAGWWHQETQYF
TGCAGCGTTGCCTTAGGACTAGCGGGGTGGTGGCATCAAGAGACCCAGTACTTC
>few|TRBJ2-3|TRBD2|15|TRBV5-1
CASSLVASGGDTQYF
TGCGCCAGCAGCTTGGTGGCTAGCGGGGGAGATACGCAGTATTTT
>-|TRBJ1-1|-|14|TRBV12-3/TRBV12-4
CASSLARQFTEAFF
TGTGCCAGCAGTTTAGCGAGGCAATTCACTGAAGCTTTCTTT
>-|TRBJ2-5|TRBD2|15|TRBV6-1
CASSALTSAGETQYF
TGTGCCAGCAGTGCTCTTACTAGCGCAGGGGAGACCCAGTACTTC
>-|TRBJ2-3|TRBD2|18|TRBV3-1
CASSQGGLAGGITDTQYF
TGTGCCAGCAGCCAAGGGGGTCTGGCGGGGGGAATCACAGATACGCAGTATTTT
>many|TRBJ1-5|-|15|TRBV6-1
CASSVDPGGGQPQHF
TGTGCCAGCAGTGTAGACCCTGGCGGGGGTCAGCCCCAGCATTTT
>-|TRBJ1-2|-|14|TRBV5-1
CASSLMTGDYGYTF
TGCGCCAGCAGCTTAATGACAGGAGACTATGGCTACACCTTC
>few|TRBJ1-1|TRBD1|14|TRBV12-3/TRBV12-4
CASRSTGRSTEAFF
TGTGCCAGCAGATCGACAGGGAGGTCCACTGAAGCTTTCTTT
>-|TRBJ1-1|-|13|TRBV24-1
CATSDFSNTEAFF
TGTGCCACCAGTGATTTCAGTAACACTGAAGCTTTCTTT
>-|TRBJ2-5|-|13|TRBV6-1
CASSELGGETQYF
TGTGCCAGCAGTGAGCTGGGGGGAGAGACCCAGTACTTC
>many|TRBJ2-3|TRBD1|16|TRBV5-1
CASSSAGTGGTDTQYF
TGCGCCAGCAGCAGCGCCGGGACAGGGGGGACAGATACGCAGTATTTT
>few|TRBJ2-3|TRBD1|14|TRBV2
CASSQGVYTDTQYF
TGTGCCAGCAGTCAGGGGGTTTACACAGATACGCAGTATTTT
>few|TRBJ2-5|-|14|TRBV29-1
CSVEVAGRQETQYF
TGCAGCGTTGAAGTAGCAGGGCGCCAAGAGACCCAGTACTTC
>few|TRBJ2-2|TRBD1|13|TRBV29-1
CSVEQGAGGELFF
TGCAGCGTTGAACAGGGGGCGGGCGGGGAGCTGTTTTTT
>few|TRBJ1-1|TRBD1|14|TRBV12-3/TRBV12-4
CASSLGTVYTEAFF
TGTGCCAGCAGTTTGGGGACAGTTTATACTGAAGCTTTCTTT
>-|TRBJ1-1|-|16|TRBV5-1
CASSLAVRGAGTEAFF
TGCGCCAGCAGCTTGGCCGTCCGGGGGGCCGGCACTGAAGCTTTCTTT
>-|TRBJ2-1|-|13|TRBV19
CASSTQGGNEQFF
TGTGCCAGTAGTACCCAAGGGGGCAATGAGCAGTTCTTC
>-|TRBJ2-5|-|16|TRBV4-1
CASSQVNLVATETQYF
TGCGCCAGCAGCCAAGTAAACCTAGTAGCGACAGAGACCCAGTACTTC
>-|TRBJ1-5|-|15|TRBV10-2
CASSPGQYSNQPQHF
TGCGCCAGCAGTCCCGGACAGTATAGCAATCAGCCCCAGCATTTT
>-|TRBJ2-3|TRBD2|15|TRBV12-3/TRBV12-4
CASGTSGFAGDTQYF
TGTGCCAGCGGGACTAGCGGTTTCGCTGGAGATACGCAGTATTTT